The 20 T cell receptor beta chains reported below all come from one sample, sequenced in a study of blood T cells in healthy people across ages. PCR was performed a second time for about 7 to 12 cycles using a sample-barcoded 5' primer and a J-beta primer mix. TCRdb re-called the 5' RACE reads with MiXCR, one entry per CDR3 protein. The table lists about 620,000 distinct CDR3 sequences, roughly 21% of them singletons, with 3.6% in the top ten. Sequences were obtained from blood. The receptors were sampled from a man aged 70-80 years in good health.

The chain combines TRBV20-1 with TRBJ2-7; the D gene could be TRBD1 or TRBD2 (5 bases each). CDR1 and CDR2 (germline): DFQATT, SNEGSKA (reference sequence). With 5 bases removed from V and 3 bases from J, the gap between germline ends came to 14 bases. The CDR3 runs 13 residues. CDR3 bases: TGCAGTGCTCCGAGGGGTAGTGTCTACGAGCAGTACTTC. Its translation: CSAPRGSVYEQYF.

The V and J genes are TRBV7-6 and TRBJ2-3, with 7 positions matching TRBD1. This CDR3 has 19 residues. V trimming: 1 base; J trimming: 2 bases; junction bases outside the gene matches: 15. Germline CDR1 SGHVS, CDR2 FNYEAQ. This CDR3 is CASSLEGAAGGHDTDTQYF. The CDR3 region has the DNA TGTGCCAGCAGCTTAGAGGGGGCGGCGGGTGGTCACGACACAGATACGCAGTATTTT.

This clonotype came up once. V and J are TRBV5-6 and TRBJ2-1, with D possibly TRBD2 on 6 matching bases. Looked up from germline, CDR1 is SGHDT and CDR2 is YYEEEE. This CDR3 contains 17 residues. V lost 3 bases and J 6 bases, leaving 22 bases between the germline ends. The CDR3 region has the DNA TGTGCCAGCAGCTCCCAGGTGTGGGTGGAGGGTGGCAATGAGCAGTTCTTC. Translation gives CASSSQVWVEGGNEQFF. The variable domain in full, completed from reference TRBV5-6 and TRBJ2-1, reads DAGVTQSPTHLIKTRGQQVTLRCSPKSGHDTVSWYQQALGQGPQFIFQYYEEEERQRGNFPDRFSGHQFPNYSSELNVNALLLGDSALYLCASSSQVWVEGGNEQFFGPGTRLTVL.

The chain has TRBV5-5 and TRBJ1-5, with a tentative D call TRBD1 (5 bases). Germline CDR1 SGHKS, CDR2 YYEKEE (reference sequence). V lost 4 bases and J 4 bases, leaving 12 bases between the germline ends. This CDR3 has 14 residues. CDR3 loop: CASSQTVANQPQHF. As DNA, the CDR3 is TGTGCCAGCAGCCAGACAGTTGCGAATCAGCCCCAGCATTTT.

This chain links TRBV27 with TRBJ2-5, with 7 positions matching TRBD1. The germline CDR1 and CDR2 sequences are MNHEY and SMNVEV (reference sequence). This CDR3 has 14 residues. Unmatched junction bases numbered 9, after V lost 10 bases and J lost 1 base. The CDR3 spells CATLPRGSQETQYF. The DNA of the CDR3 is TGTGCCACCCTCCCCAGGGGGAGCCAAGAGACCCAGTACTTC.

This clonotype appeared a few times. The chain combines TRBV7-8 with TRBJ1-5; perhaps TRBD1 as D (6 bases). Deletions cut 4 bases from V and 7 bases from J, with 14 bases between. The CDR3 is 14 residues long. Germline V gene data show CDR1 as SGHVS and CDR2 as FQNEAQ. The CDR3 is CASSSQGIRQPQHF. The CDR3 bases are TGTGCCAGCAGCTCGCAGGGGATCCGGCAGCCCCAGCATTTT.

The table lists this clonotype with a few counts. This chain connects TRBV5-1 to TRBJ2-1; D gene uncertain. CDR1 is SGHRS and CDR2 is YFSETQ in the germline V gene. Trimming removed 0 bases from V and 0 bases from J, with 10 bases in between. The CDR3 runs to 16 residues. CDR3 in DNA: TGCGCCAGCAGCTTGGCGGCAAAAGGCTCCTACAATGAGCAGTTCTTC. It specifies CASSLAAKGSYNEQFF.

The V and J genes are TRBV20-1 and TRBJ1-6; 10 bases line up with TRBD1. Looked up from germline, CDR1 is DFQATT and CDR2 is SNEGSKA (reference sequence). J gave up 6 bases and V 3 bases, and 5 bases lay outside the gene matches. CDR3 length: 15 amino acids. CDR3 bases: TGCAGTGCTAGGGGGGACAGGGGCGGTAATTCACCCCTCCACTTT. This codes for CSARGDRGGNSPLHF.

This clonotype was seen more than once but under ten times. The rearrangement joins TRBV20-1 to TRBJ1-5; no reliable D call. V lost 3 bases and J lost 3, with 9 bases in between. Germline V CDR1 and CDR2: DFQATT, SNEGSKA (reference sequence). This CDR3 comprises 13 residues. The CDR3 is CSARVDINQPQHF. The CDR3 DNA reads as TGCAGTGCTAGGGTGGATATCAATCAGCCCCAGCATTTT.

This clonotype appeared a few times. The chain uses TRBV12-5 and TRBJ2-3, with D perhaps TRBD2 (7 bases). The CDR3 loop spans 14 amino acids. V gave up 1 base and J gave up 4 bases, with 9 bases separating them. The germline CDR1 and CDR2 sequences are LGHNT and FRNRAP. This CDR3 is CASGLEGGADTQYF. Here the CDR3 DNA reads TGTGCTAGTGGTTTGGAGGGGGGGGCAGATACGCAGTATTTT. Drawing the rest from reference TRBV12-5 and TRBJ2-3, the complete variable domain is DARVTQTPRHKVTEMGQEVTMRCQPILGHNTVFWYRQTMMQGLELLAYFRNRAPLDDSGMPKDRFSAEMPDATLATLKIQPSEPRDSAVYFCASGLEGGADTQYFGPGTRLTVL.

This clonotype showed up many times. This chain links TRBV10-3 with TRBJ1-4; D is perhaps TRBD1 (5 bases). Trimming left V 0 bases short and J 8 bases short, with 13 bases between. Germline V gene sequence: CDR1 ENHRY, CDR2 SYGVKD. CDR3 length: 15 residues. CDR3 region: CAISESWQGPEKLFF. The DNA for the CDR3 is TGTGCCATCAGTGAGTCATGGCAGGGACCCGAAAAACTGTTTTTT.

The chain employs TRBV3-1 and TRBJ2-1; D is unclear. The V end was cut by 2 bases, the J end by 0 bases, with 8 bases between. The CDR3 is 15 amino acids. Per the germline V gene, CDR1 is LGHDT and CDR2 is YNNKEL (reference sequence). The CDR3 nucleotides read TGTGCCAGCAGCCAACCGGGCATCTCCTACAATGAGCAGTTCTTC. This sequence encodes CASSQPGISYNEQFF.

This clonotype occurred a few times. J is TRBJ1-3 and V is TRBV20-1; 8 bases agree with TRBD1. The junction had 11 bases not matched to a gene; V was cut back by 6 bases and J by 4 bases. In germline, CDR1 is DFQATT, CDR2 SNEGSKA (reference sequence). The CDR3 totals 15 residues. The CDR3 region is CSADGGQGDGNTIYF. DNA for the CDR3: TGCAGTGCCGACGGAGGACAGGGTGACGGAAACACCATATATTTT.

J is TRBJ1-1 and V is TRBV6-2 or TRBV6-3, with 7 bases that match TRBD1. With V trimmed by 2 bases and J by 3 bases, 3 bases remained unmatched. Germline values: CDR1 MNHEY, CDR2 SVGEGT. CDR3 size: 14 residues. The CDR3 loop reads CASSYNRGDTEAFF. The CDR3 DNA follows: TGTGCCAGCAGTTACAACAGGGGTGACACTGAAGCTTTCTTT.

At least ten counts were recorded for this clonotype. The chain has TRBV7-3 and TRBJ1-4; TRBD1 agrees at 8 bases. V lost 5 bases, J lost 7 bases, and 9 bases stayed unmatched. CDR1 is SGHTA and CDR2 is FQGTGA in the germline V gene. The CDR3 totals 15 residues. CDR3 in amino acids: CASSPTGTGGEKLFF. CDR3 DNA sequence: TGTGCCAGCAGCCCCACCGGGACAGGTGGTGAAAAACTGTTTTTT.

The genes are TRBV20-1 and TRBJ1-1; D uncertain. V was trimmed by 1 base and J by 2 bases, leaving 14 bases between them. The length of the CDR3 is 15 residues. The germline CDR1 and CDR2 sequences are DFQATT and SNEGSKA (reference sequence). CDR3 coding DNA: TGCAGTGCTAGAGTAAACATTTGGGAAAACACTGAAGCTTTCTTT. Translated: CSARVNIWENTEAFF.

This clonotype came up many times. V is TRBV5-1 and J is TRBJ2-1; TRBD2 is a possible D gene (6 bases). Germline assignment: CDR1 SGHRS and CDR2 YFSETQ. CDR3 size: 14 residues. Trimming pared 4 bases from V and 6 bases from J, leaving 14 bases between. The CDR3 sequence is CASSSHGGPNEQFF. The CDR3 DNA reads TGCGCCAGCAGCAGCCACGGAGGGCCCAATGAGCAGTTCTTC.

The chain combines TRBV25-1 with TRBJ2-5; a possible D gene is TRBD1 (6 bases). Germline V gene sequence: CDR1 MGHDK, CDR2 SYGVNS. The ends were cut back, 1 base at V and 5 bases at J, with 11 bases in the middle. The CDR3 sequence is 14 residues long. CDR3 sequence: CASSEFPQGETQYF. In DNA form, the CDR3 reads TGTGCCAGCAGTGAATTTCCACAGGGCGAGACCCAGTACTTC.

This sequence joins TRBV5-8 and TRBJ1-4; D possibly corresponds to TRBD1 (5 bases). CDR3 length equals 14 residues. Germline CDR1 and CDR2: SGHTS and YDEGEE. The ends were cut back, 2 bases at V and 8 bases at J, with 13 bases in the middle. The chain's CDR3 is CASSFSRWGEKLFF. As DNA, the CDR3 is TGTGCCAGCAGCTTCTCCAGGTGGGGGGAAAAACTGTTTTTT.

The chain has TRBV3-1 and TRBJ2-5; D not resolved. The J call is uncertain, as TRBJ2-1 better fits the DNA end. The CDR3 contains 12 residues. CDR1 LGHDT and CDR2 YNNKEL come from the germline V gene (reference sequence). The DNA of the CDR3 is TGTGCCAGCAGCCAGACCCCCTATGAGCAGTTCTTC. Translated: CASSQTPYEQFF.